There are a few counts of the clone carrying this TCR beta chain. Its cognate antigen is unknown. TCRdb reprocessed the RT-PCR reads via MiXCR and lists one record per CDR3 protein. Here the sample spans approximately 700,000 distinct CDR3 sequences, approximately 15% being singletons. This sample stems from a study of response to subunit inactivated influenza vaccine. Study findings and constraints: The authors offered the suggestion that each seasonal influenza vaccination recruits few new T cells.

From germline, CDR1 is MGHRA and CDR2 YSYEKL. This CDR3 region has 14 residues. Trimming pared 5 bases from V and 6 bases from J, leaving 16 bases between. This receptor was identified in a man aged 45-65 years who received an inactivated influenza vaccine. The sample in question was PBMCs from blood, obtained 14 to 15 days before vaccination. This rearrangement joins TRBV4-1 to TRBJ1-2; D might be TRBD1 (6 bases). CDR3 protein: CASSSQLTGNGYTF. The CDR3 DNA is TGCGCCAGCAGCTCGCAACTCACAGGGAATGGCTACACCTTC.